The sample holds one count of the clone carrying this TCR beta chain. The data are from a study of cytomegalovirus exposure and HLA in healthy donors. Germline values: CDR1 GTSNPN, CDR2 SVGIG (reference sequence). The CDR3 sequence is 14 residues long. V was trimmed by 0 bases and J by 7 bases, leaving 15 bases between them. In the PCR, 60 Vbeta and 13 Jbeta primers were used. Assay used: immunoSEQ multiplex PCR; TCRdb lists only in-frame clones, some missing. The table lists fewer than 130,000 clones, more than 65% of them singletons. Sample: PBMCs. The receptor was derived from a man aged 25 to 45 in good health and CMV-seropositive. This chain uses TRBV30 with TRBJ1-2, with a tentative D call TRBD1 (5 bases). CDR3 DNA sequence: TGTGCCTGGAGTGTACGGTACAGGTGGAGTGGCTACACCTTC. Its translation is CAWSVRYRWSGYTF. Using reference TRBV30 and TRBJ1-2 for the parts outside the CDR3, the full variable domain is SQTIHQWPATLVQPVGSPLSLECTVEGTSNPNLYWYRQAAGRGLQLLFYSVGIGQISSEVPQNLSASRPQDRQFILSSKKLLLSDSGFYLCAWSVRYRWSGYTFGSGTRLTVV.